This passage covers 24 T cell receptor beta chains from one sample sequenced in a study of blood T cells in healthy people across ages. A J-beta primer mix and a sample-barcoded 5' primer were used in a second PCR of roughly 6 to 11 cycles. Each CDR3 protein is one row after TCRdb ran MiXCR on the 5' RACE reads. The table includes roughly 680,000 distinct CDR3 sequences, around 52% detected once. The specimen was blood. These receptors were collected from a woman of 80 years or more in good health.

This chain links TRBV27 with TRBJ2-7, with 11 bases aligning to TRBD1. The V segment lost 9 bases and the J segment 7 bases; nucleotides outside the gene matches: 8. The germline gives CDR1 MNHEY, CDR2 SMNVEV (reference sequence). The CDR3 extends over 13 amino acids. The CDR3 DNA follows: TGTGCCAGTTCGGACAGGGGGCTTGGGGAGCAGTACTTC. Translation gives CASSDRGLGEQYF.

This clonotype was detected a few times. This chain joins TRBV5-1 and TRBJ2-5; a weak D match, TRBD1 (5 bases). The CDR3 covers 13 residues. Trimming took 6 bases from V and 2 from J, leaving 11 bases between them. CDR1 SGHRS and CDR2 YFSETQ come from the germline V gene. CDR3 in amino acids: CASNQDTQETQYF. The CDR3, as DNA: TGCGCCAGCAACCAGGACACACAAGAGACCCAGTACTTC.

Here the CDR3 DNA reads TGTGCCAGCAGCCAAGGGACAAGCTCCTACAATGAGCAGTTCTTC. Translating it yields CASSQGTSSYNEQFF. The chain employs TRBV3-1 and TRBJ2-1; a possible D gene is TRBD1 (5 bases). Trimming removed 1 base at V and 0 bases at J, with 7 bases between. The CDR3 covers 15 residues. Germline CDR1 is LGHDT and CDR2 is YNNKEL (reference sequence).

The rearrangement uses TRBV18 and TRBJ1-2, with 7 bases lining up with TRBD1. The CDR3 is 13 amino acids. CDR1 is KGHSH and CDR2 is LQKENI in the germline V gene. V trimming: 5 bases; J trimming: 7 bases; junction bases outside the gene matches: 7. CDR3 amino acids: CASSTQGDLGYTF. The CDR3 DNA reads as TGTGCCAGCTCAACTCAGGGGGACCTTGGCTACACCTTC.

This chain links TRBV7-9 with TRBJ1-4; D not certain. This CDR3 comprises 14 residues. Between the trimmed V and J ends, which lost 5 bases and 4 bases, there was a span of 11 bases. Germline assignment: CDR1 SEHNR and CDR2 FQNEAQ (reference sequence). CDR3 protein: CASSAQRFNEKLFF. CDR3 nucleotides: TGTGCCAGCAGCGCCCAGAGATTTAATGAAAAACTGTTTTTT. Based on the CDR3 plus reference TRBV7-9 and TRBJ1-4, the full variable domain is DTGVSQNPRHKITKRGQNVTFRCDPISEHNRLYWYRQTLGQGPEFLTYFQNEAQLEKSRLLSDRFSAERPKGSFSTLEIQRTEQGDSAMYLCASSAQRFNEKLFFGSGTQLSVL.

This clonotype was seen just once. V and J are TRBV12-3 or TRBV12-4 and TRBJ2-4; 8 positions match TRBD2. This CDR3 is built from 18 residues. J was trimmed by 0 bases and V by 5 bases; bases with no gene match: 12. CDR3 in DNA: TGTGCCAGCAGTCCCGGGGGGGGCCGGGGAGTAGCCAAAAACATTCAGTACTTC. This codes for CASSPGGGRGVAKNIQYF.

The chain has TRBV28 and TRBJ2-1; D might be TRBD1 (6 bases). The germline CDR1 and CDR2 sequences are MDHEN and SYDVKM. The CDR3 runs to 16 residues. The V end lost 3 bases, the J end lost 12 bases, and 24 bases lay between the germline ends. The DNA of the CDR3 is TGTGCCAGCAGTTTTGAGGGACAACCCCTTAAGGATGGGCAGTTCTTC. Translation: CASSFEGQPLKDGQFF.

In DNA, the CDR3 is TGTGCCACCAGCCAAAGTATAGTCAACTACGAGCAGTACTTC. Its protein product is CATSQSIVNYEQYF. The chain combines TRBV15 with TRBJ2-7; no definite D call. The ends were cut back, 5 bases at V and 3 bases at J, with 14 bases in the middle. The CDR3 is 14 amino acids. Germline V gene lookup returns CDR1 LNHNV and CDR2 YYDKDF (reference sequence).

This clonotype was recorded at least ten times. The chain couples TRBV28 to TRBJ2-5; D remains ambiguous. The CDR3 is 13 residues long. Germline CDR1 and CDR2: MDHEN and SYDVKM. V lost 5 bases and J 1 base, leaving 8 bases between the germline ends. CDR3 DNA sequence: TGTGCCAGCAGTGTAGCAGCCCAAGAGACCCAGTACTTC. As protein: CASSVAAQETQYF.

This clonotype has a handful of counts. The V call is TRBV20-1, the J call TRBJ1-5, with D perhaps matching TRBD1 (6 bases). V dropped 6 bases and J dropped 4 bases, with 19 bases sitting between them. The V gene's germline CDR1 is DFQATT and CDR2 SNEGSKA (reference sequence). The CDR3 spans 15 residues. CDR3 nucleotide sequence: TGCAGTGCCCCAAGAGGGGGAGGCAGGAATCAGCCCCAGCATTTT. Translating it yields CSAPRGGGRNQPQHF.

The chain uses TRBV9 and TRBJ2-1, with D perhaps given as TRBD1 or TRBD2 (5 bases each). The CDR3 is made up of 17 amino acids. Germline V lookup: CDR1 SGDLS, CDR2 YYNGEE. Trimming stripped 5 bases from V and 3 bases from J, with 21 bases between. The CDR3 here is CASSAASGAGIYNEQFF. In DNA, the CDR3 is TGTGCCAGCAGTGCCGCCTCCGGGGCGGGCATCTACAATGAGCAGTTCTTC.

The chain joins TRBV29-1 to TRBJ2-3, with 8 positions matching TRBD1. The junction had 5 bases not matched to a gene; V was cut back by 1 base and J by 2 bases. The CDR3 length is 15 residues. Germline V gives CDR1 SQVTM, CDR2 ANQGSEA. The CDR3 nucleotides are TGCAGCGTTGAAGTAGGCAGGGGGCTCACAGATACGCAGTATTTT. It yields the protein CSVEVGRGLTDTQYF.

Regarding this clonotype: Germline and junction disagree at one end, which may indicate a read error. This chain links TRBV6-5 with TRBJ1-1; no firm D call. From germline, CDR1 is MNHEY and CDR2 SVGAGI. The CDR3 consists of 13 residues. The CDR3 is CASSDSGYTEAFF. CDR3 coding DNA: TGTGCCAGCAGTGACTCAGGATATACTGAAGCTTTCTTT.

This clonotype was counted between two and nine times. The genes are TRBV28 and TRBJ2-5; TRBD1 agrees at 8 bases. J gave up 3 bases and V 5 bases, and 8 bases lay outside the gene matches. CDR1 and CDR2 (germline): MDHEN, SYDVKM. This CDR3 is built from 15 residues. The CDR3: CASSRFGQGEETQYF. The CDR3 coding sequence is TGTGCCAGCAGTCGCTTCGGACAGGGAGAAGAGACCCAGTACTTC.

The V and J genes are TRBV6-6 and TRBJ2-1; 8 bases are a match to TRBD2. Germline V gives CDR1 MNHNY, CDR2 SVGAGI (reference sequence). V was pared by 6 bases and J by 10 bases, with 5 bases of the junction left unmatched. This CDR3 has 12 amino acids. Here the CDR3 reads CASRSLAVEQFF. The CDR3 nucleotides are TGTGCCAGCAGATCACTAGCGGTAGAGCAGTTCTTC.

The table lists this clonotype with many counts. The rearrangement joins TRBV20-1 to TRBJ2-1; D is perhaps TRBD2 (6 bases). Trimming shortened V by 5 bases and J by 6 bases, and 23 bases separated the two germline ends. Germline lookup yields CDR1 DFQATT and CDR2 SNEGSKA (reference sequence). The CDR3 is 16 residues long. The CDR3 sequence is CSARLVHFPSVNEQFF. In DNA form, the CDR3 reads TGCAGTGCTCGACTAGTCCATTTTCCAAGCGTCAATGAGCAGTTCTTC.

V and J are TRBV6-5 and TRBJ1-1; D ambiguous. Per the germline V gene, CDR1 is MNHEY and CDR2 is SVGAGI. The length of the CDR3 is 15 residues. The ends were cut back, 5 bases at V and 4 bases at J, with 17 bases in the middle. This CDR3 is CASSPSPGYGTEAFF. Here the CDR3 DNA reads TGTGCCAGCAGTCCCTCCCCAGGCTATGGCACTGAAGCTTTCTTT.

The chain links TRBV29-1 to TRBJ2-1; 7 bases agree with TRBD1. With V trimmed by 7 bases and J by 7 bases, 7 bases remained unmatched. Per germline, CDR1 SQVTM and CDR2 ANQGSEA. The CDR3 runs 12 residues. This CDR3 is CSADPTGNEQFF. CDR3 nucleotides: TGCAGCGCTGACCCGACAGGGAATGAGCAGTTCTTC.

The rearrangement joins TRBV29-1 to TRBJ2-4, with D possibly matching TRBD2 (6 bases). With the DNA end fitting TRBJ2-7 better, the J assignment may be wrong. Germline V CDR1 and CDR2: SQVTM, ANQGSEA. The CDR3 covers 12 residues. The CDR3 sequence: CSVVGGVHEQYF. As DNA, the CDR3 is TGCAGCGTTGTGGGCGGGGTTCACGAGCAGTACTTC.

This clonotype was recorded at least ten times. The chain joins TRBV7-2 to TRBJ2-1; weak D call: TRBD2 (6 bases). Per germline, CDR1 SGHTA and CDR2 FQGNSA. The ends were cut back, 5 bases at V and 7 bases at J, with 15 bases in the middle. CDR3 length equals 14 residues. CDR3 coding DNA: TGTGCCAGCAGCCCAACCGTGACTAGAAATGAGCAGTTCTTC. Amino acid sequence: CASSPTVTRNEQFF.

This chain uses TRBV20-1 with TRBJ1-5; the D gene is possibly TRBD1 (5 bases). Trimming removed 3 bases at V and 0 bases at J, with 9 bases between. This CDR3 region has 14 residues. From germline, CDR1 is DFQATT and CDR2 SNEGSKA (reference sequence). CDR3 amino acids: CSARGVHSNQPQHF. CDR3 sequence (DNA): TGCAGTGCTAGGGGGGTCCATAGCAATCAGCCCCAGCATTTT.

This clonotype was observed at least ten times. The gene calls are TRBV6-1 and TRBJ2-5, with a weak D call TRBD2 (6 bases). V was trimmed by 8 bases and J by 5 bases, leaving 18 bases between them. The germline gives CDR1 MNHNS, CDR2 SASEGT. The length of the CDR3 is 14 residues. The CDR3 DNA follows: TGTGCCAGCGGCCTCATGGGGGGAGTTGAGACCCAGTACTTC. It specifies CASGLMGGVETQYF.

A word on this clonotype: At one boundary the junction diverges from the germline segment, which might be a read error. CDR3 coding DNA: TGCGCCAACAGCTTGGCTCGACAGGATACGCAGTATTTT. This translates into CANSLARQDTQYF. V is TRBV5-1 and J is TRBJ2-3; D is perhaps TRBD1 (5 bases). CDR3 length equals 13 residues. Germline CDR1 SGHRS, CDR2 YFSETQ.

The V and J genes are TRBV11-2 and TRBJ2-7; tentative D call: TRBD1 (6 bases). The V and J ends lost 5 bases and 5 bases respectively, with 19 bases between them. CDR1 SGHAT and CDR2 FQNNGV come from the germline V gene. The CDR3 runs 15 residues. CDR3 in amino acids: CASSEELNRDHEQYF. CDR3 DNA: TGTGCCAGCAGCGAGGAACTAAACAGGGACCACGAGCAGTACTTC.